These 14 T cell receptor beta chains originate from one sample sequenced in a study of blood T cells in healthy people across ages. Then a second PCR, running roughly 6 to 11 cycles, was carried out with a sample-barcoded 5' primer and a J-beta primer mix. TCRdb ran MiXCR on the 5' RACE reads and lists one entry per CDR3 protein. The sample has some 790,000 distinct CDR3 sequences; 29% are singletons. Material: blood. The source is a woman aged 80 or older in good health.

This clonotype has more than one count but fewer than ten. This may arise from a read error, as a much more abundant clone is one base away. The chain links TRBV7-9 to TRBJ2-7; D unclear. The CDR3 length is 14 residues. The V gene lost 3 bases and the J gene lost 7 bases, with 16 bases spanning the gap. CDR1 and CDR2 from the germline V gene are SEHNR and FQNEAQ (reference sequence). CDR3 sequence: CASSFQTRSNEQYF. The CDR3 nucleotides are TGTGCCAGCAGCTTTCAGACAAGGTCGAATGAGCAGTACTTC. Based on the CDR3 plus reference TRBV7-9 and TRBJ2-7, the full variable domain is DTGVSQNPRHKITKRGQNVTFRCDPISEHNRLYWYRQTLGQGPEFLTYFQNEAQLEKSRLLSDRFSAERPKGSFSTLEIQRTEQGDSAMYLCASSFQTRSNEQYFGPGTRLTVT.

This clonotype was detected many times. This chain joins TRBV12-3 or TRBV12-4 and TRBJ2-4; 7 nucleotides line up with TRBD1. The CDR3 loop spans 16 amino acids. V was clipped by 6 bases and J by 0 bases; unmatched bases: 8. This chain's CDR3 is CASSRGQNLAKNIQYF. The CDR3 DNA follows: TGTGCCAGCAGCCGGGGACAGAATTTAGCCAAAAACATTCAGTACTTC.

This clonotype occurred many times. CDR3 residues: CASSQEQDYGYTF. The CDR3 DNA follows: TGTGCCAGCAGCCAAGAGCAGGACTATGGCTACACCTTC. This chain links TRBV4-2 with TRBJ1-2; no firm D call. V was trimmed by 0 bases and J by 3 bases, leaving 5 bases between them. Germline CDR1 is LGHNA and CDR2 is YNFKEQ. CDR3 length: 13 amino acids.

The J gene is TRBJ2-1, the V gene TRBV11-2; D is undetermined. The length of the CDR3 is 14 residues. V was trimmed by 1 base and J by 10 bases, leaving 14 bases between them. The germline V gene encodes CDR1 SGHAT and CDR2 FQNNGV. CDR3 residues: CASSLAGRPGEQFF. CDR3 nucleotides: TGTGCCAGCAGCTTAGCGGGTCGGCCGGGCGAGCAGTTCTTC.

For the CDR3, the DNA is TGTGCCAGCAGTTTACGGGAGAAGACGTCACCCCTCCACTTT. It translates to CASSLREKTSPLHF. This chain connects TRBV27 to TRBJ1-6, with D uncertain. This CDR3 contains 14 residues. Germline-derived CDR1 and CDR2 are MNHEY and SMNVEV (reference sequence). V lost 2 bases and J 10 bases, leaving 12 bases between the germline ends.

This clonotype was detected many times. The genes are TRBV7-9 and TRBJ2-3; 10 bases fit TRBD1. The V segment lost 3 bases and the J segment 4 bases; nucleotides outside the gene matches: 1. Germline V gene lookup returns CDR1 SEHNR and CDR2 FQNEAQ (reference sequence). The CDR3 loop spans 14 amino acids. The CDR3 sequence is CASSLDRGADTQYF. CDR3 sequence (DNA): TGTGCCAGCAGCTTGGACAGGGGGGCAGATACGCAGTATTTT. The entire variable domain, with the rest obtained from reference TRBV7-9 and TRBJ2-3, is as follows: DTGVSQNPRHKITKRGQNVTFRCDPISEHNRLYWYRQTLGQGPEFLTYFQNEAQLEKSRLLSDRFSAERPKGSFSTLEIQRTEQGDSAMYLCASSLDRGADTQYFGPGTRLTVL.

The chain combines TRBV28 with TRBJ1-1; a weak D match, TRBD1 (6 bases). Germline V gives CDR1 MDHEN, CDR2 SYDVKM. Trimming shortened V by 1 base and J by 7 bases, and 16 bases separated the two germline ends. The CDR3 sequence is 15 residues long. CDR3 DNA sequence: TGTGCCAGCAGTTTATATGTGGGGTCAGGGGATGAAGCTTTCTTT. Translating gives CASSLYVGSGDEAFF.

The chain recombines TRBV2 with TRBJ1-6, with D possibly matching TRBD1 (6 bases). V lost 6 bases, J lost 9 bases, and 18 bases lay in between. The CDR3 is made up of 15 amino acids. Germline lookup yields CDR1 SNHLY and CDR2 FYNNEI. CDR3 sequence (DNA): TGTGCCAGCAGCGGGGGCACGGGGCTCGGTTCACCCCTCCACTTT. This encodes CASSGGTGLGSPLHF.

This chain links TRBV29-1 with TRBJ1-2; the D is unclear. Germline lookup yields CDR1 SQVTM and CDR2 ANQGSEA. The V end was cut by 7 bases, the J end by 6 bases, with 3 bases between. CDR3 length: 8 amino acids. The CDR3 nucleotides read TGCAGCGAAGATGGCTACACCTTC. Amino acids: CSEDGYTF. The entire variable domain, with the rest obtained from reference TRBV29-1 and TRBJ1-2, is as follows: SAVISQKPSRDICQRGTSLTIQCQVDSQVTMMFWYRQQPGQSLTLIATANQGSEATYESGFVIDKFPISRPNLTFSTLTVSNMSPEDSSIYLCSEDGYTFGSGTRLTVV.

The chain combines TRBV28 with TRBJ1-4, with a possible D match to TRBD1 (5 bases). This CDR3 has 14 amino acids. CDR1 and CDR2 from the germline V gene are MDHEN and SYDVKM. V was pared by 5 bases and J by 5 bases, with 12 bases between. The CDR3 coding sequence is TGTGCCAGCAGTCGGCCGGGACCGAATGAAAAACTGTTTTTT. Protein product: CASSRPGPNEKLFF.

This clonotype was found many times. The rearrangement links TRBV7-2 to TRBJ2-3; D may correspond to TRBD1 or TRBD2 (5 bases each). The CDR3 consists of 16 residues. The germline gives CDR1 SGHTA, CDR2 FQGNSA. Trimming removed 5 bases from V and 0 bases from J, with 15 bases in between. The chain's CDR3 is CASSLYRDPSTDTQYF. The CDR3 nucleotides read TGTGCCAGCAGCCTTTATCGGGACCCTAGCACAGATACGCAGTATTTT.

This clonotype has ten or more counts. J is TRBJ2-5 and V is TRBV2, with D possibly matching TRBD1 (6 bases). Trimming removed 10 bases at V and 1 base at J, with 13 bases between. The CDR3 spans 13 residues. Germline loops: CDR1 SNHLY, CDR2 FYNNEI. CDR3: CATQVDSQETQYF. CDR3 bases: TGTGCCACCCAAGTGGACAGCCAAGAGACCCAGTACTTC.

This clonotype occurred a few times. V and J are TRBV6-2 or TRBV6-3 and TRBJ2-5; 8 positions agree with TRBD2. V gave up 3 bases and J gave up 1 base; unmatched junction bases: 4. The CDR3 extends over 15 amino acids. Per the germline V gene, CDR1 is MNHEY and CDR2 is SVGEGT. DNA for the CDR3: TGTGCCAGCAGTTATATCGGGGGGGCCCAAGAGACCCAGTACTTC. Its protein is CASSYIGGAQETQYF.

In this sample, this clonotype turned up a few times. The chain has TRBV12-3 or TRBV12-4 and TRBJ1-1; D is possibly TRBD1 (6 bases). V was shortened by 5 bases and J by 8 bases, with 9 bases between the two germline ends. This CDR3 is 11 amino acids long. The CDR3 sequence is CASSRTVEAFF. CDR3 bases: TGTGCCAGCAGTCGGACAGTAGAAGCTTTCTTT.